This T cell receptor (beta chain) appears in the sequencing data of a study of breast tumors, draining lymph nodes, adjacent tissues. Study observations and caveats: Tumors had less TCR diversity than lymph nodes, more than nontumor tissue.

Germline V gene data show CDR1 as SGHNT and CDR2 as YENEEA. Trimming cost V 2 bases and J 1 base, with 10 bases left between them. This CDR3 has 15 residues. In TCRdb, the multiplex PCR reads were re-called with MiXCR into one record per CDR3 protein. Of about 20,000 distinct CDR3 sequences detected, about 30% appear once; the ten largest clones hold around 10%. This clonotype was recorded many times. Its antigen is not identified. This TCR derives from a female donor with breast cancer. Some clones in this sample may be carry-over from other donors' samples. V and J are TRBV11-3 and TRBJ2-3; TRBD2 is a possible D gene (5 bases). The material sequenced was breast tumor tissue. The chain's CDR3 is CASSLRRGRTDTQYF. The CDR3 region has the DNA TGTGCCAGCAGCTTACGCCGCGGGCGCACAGATACGCAGTATTTT.